The source of this T cell receptor beta chain is a study of identical twins. General study findings and limits: Models underestimated how often monozygotic twins shared out-of-frame TCR alpha.

From the 5' RACE reads, TCRdb called clonotypes with MiXCR, one entry per CDR3 protein. The sample holds some 440,000 distinct CDR3 sequences; around 24% are singletons and the top ten take 2.9%. This clonotype showed up just a few times. What it binds is unknown. This CDR3 is 13 amino acids long. V gave up 3 bases and J gave up 5 bases; unmatched junction bases: 4. From germline, CDR1 is DFQATT and CDR2 SNEGSKA (reference sequence). These data were also reused for a study on T cells expressing NK-cell markers. That source adds: Of eight sequenced donors, seven were HCMV-seropositive and one HCMV-seronegative. CD8+ T cells in 5 or 6 donors included dominant NKG2C+ clonotypes at about 1.0-7.5%. These clonotypes additionally ranked first within the CD3+CD56-NKG2C+ fraction of four donors.

The rearrangement joins TRBV20-1 to TRBJ2-3, with 8 bases matching TRBD2. Specimen: CD4+ T cells sorted from blood. This receptor was identified in a woman between 18 and 30 years old in good health. The CDR3 reads CSASGGAGDTQYF. Written as DNA, the CDR3 is TGCAGTGCTAGCGGGGGGGCCGGAGATACGCAGTATTTT.